This T cell receptor beta chain was found in a study of blood T cell repertoires in COVID-19. Whole-study context: Samples of COVID-19 (acute and convalescent) were obtained from the United States, Italy and Spain. The cDNA or gDNA used as material had been derived from T cells, B-cell-depleted T cells, or PBMCs.

Original processing notes: Reference gene primer amplification gave nucleated cell count estimates. Libraries were prepared by immunoSEQ multiplex PCR; TCRdb keeps only in-frame clonotypes and omits some of them. That table gives V, J and clone size, and the DNA gave D and trimming. Of some 70,000 clones in the sample, approximately 91% are singletons; the top ten hold around 12%. Per the germline V gene, CDR1 is MDHEN and CDR2 is SYDVKM. With 8 bases removed from V and 7 bases from J, the gap between germline ends came to 30 bases. This CDR3 is 17 amino acids long. The sequenced sample was peripheral blood. This sequence was found in a human donor with active COVID-19. The donor label of this sample is uncertain. The J gene is TRBJ2-7, the V gene TRBV28; TRBD1 might be the D (7 bases). Here the CDR3 DNA reads TGTGCCAGCCAAACGACAGGAGGGGGCCCAAAAGTTCGGGAGCAGTACTTC. Translating gives CASQTTGGGPKVREQYF.